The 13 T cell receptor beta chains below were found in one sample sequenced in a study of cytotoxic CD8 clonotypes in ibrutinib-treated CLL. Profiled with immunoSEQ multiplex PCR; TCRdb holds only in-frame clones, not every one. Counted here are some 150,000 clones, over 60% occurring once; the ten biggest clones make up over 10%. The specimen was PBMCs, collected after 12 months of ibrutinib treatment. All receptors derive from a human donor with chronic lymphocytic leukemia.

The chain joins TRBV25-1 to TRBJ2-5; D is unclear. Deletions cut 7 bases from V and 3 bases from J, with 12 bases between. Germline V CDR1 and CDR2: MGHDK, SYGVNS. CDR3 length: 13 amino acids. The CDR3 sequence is CASTIGWEETQYF. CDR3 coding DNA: TGTGCCAGCACTATAGGGTGGGAAGAGACCCAGTACTTC.

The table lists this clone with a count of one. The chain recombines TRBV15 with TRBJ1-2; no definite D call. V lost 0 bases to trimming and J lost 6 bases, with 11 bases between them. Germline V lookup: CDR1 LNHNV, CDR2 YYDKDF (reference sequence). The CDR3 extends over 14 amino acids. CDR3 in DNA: TGTGCCACCAGCAGAGATTCGGGCCGGGATGGCTACACCTTC. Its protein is CATSRDSGRDGYTF.

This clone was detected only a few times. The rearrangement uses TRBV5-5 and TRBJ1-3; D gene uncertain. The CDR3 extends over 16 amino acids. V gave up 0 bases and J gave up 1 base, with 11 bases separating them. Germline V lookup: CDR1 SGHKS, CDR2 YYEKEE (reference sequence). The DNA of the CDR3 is TGTGCCAGCAGCTTGGGGATACGTCAATCTGGAAACACCATATATTTT. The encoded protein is CASSLGIRQSGNTIYF. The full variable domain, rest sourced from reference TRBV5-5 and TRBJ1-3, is DAGVTQSPTHLIKTRGQQVTLRCSPISGHKSVSWYQQVLGQGPQFIFQYYEKEERGRGNFPDRFSARQFPNYSSELNVNALLLGDSALYLCASSLGIRQSGNTIYFGEGSWLTVV.

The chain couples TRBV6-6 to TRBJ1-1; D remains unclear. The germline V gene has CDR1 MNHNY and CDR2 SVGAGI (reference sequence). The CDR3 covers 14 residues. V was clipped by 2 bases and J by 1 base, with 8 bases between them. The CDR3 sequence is CASSYDHKNTEAFF. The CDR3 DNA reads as TGTGCCAGCAGTTACGATCACAAGAACACTGAAGCTTTCTTT.

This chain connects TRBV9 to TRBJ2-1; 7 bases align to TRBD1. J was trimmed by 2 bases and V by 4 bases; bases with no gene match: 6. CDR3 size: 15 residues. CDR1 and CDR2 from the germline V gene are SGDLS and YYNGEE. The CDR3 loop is CASSPRQGPYNEQFF. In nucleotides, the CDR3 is TGTGCCAGCAGCCCAAGACAGGGTCCCTACAATGAGCAGTTCTTC.

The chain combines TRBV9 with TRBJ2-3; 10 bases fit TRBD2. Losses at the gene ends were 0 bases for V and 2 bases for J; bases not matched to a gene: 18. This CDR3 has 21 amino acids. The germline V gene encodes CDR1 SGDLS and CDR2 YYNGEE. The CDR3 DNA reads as TGTGCCAGCAGCGTAGCTACTACGGGGGGTGGACTAGCGGTAATCACAGATACGCAGTATTTT. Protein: CASSVATTGGGLAVITDTQYF.

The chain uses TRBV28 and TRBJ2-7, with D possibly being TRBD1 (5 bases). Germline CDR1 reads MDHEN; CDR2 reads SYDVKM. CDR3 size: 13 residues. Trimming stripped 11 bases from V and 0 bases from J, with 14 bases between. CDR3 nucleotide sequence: TGTGCCGCGACGACGACAGACTCCTACGAGCAGTACTTC. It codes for CAATTTDSYEQYF.

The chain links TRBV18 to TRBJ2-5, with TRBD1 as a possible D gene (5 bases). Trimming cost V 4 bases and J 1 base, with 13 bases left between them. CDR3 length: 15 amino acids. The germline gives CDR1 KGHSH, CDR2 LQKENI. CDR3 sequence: CASSRTFSAQETQYF. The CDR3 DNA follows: TGTGCCAGCTCACGGACATTTAGTGCCCAAGAGACCCAGTACTTC.

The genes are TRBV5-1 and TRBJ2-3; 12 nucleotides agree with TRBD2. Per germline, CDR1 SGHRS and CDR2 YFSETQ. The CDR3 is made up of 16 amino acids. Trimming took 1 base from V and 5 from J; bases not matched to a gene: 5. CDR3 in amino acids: CASSLLLAGGGDTQYF. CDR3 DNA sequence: TGCGCCAGCAGCTTGTTACTAGCGGGAGGTGGAGATACGCAGTATTTT.

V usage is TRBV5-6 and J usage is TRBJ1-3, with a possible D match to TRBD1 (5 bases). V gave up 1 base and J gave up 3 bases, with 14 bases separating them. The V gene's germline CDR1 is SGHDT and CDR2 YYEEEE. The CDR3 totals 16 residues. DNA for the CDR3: TGTGCCAGCAGCTTGTGGGGGGGAGTAGGTGGAAACACCATATATTTT. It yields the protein CASSLWGGVGGNTIYF.

This CDR3 reads CSVPDREEAFF. CDR3 sequence (DNA): TGCAGCGTACCTGACAGGGAAGAAGCTTTCTTT. The chain employs TRBV29-1 and TRBJ1-1; 7 bases are a match to TRBD1. CDR1 and CDR2 from the germline V gene are SQVTM and ANQGSEA. The length of the CDR3 is 11 residues. V lost 6 bases and J lost 8; bases outside the gene matches: 6.

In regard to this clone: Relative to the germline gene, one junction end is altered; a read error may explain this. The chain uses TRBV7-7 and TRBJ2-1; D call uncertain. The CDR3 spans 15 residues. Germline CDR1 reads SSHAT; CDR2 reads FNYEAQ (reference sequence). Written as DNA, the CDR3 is TGTGCTAGCAGCTTAGAGCTAGTATCCTACAATGAGCAGTTCTTC. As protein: CASSLELVSYNEQFF. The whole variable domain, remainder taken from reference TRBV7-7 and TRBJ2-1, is GAGVSQSPRYKVTKRGQDVTLRCDPISSHATLYWYQQALGQGPEFLTYFNYEAQPDKSGLPSDRFSAERPEGSISTLTIQRTEQRDSAMYRCASSLELVSYNEQFFGPGTRLTVL.

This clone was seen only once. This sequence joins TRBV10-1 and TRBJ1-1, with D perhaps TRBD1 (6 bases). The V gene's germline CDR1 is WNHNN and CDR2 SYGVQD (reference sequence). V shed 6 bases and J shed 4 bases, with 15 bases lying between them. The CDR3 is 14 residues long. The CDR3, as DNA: TGCGCCAGCAGAGAAACAGGACAGTCCACTGAAGCTTTCTTT. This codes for CASRETGQSTEAFF.